This note documents a single T cell receptor beta chain sequence. What it recognizes is unknown. These data are taken from a study of shared clonotypes between healthy human individuals. Using 200 ng DNA, about 30,000 T cell genomes, the sorted-subset replicate PCRs were run. Clones were sequenced by immunoSEQ multiplex PCR, and TCRdb holds only the in-frame ones, with some missing. The table includes approximately 2.5 million clones, approximately 94% detected once. Donors had no recently reported acute infections or vaccinations and were HIV-negative. Naive CD45RA+ and memory CD45RA-negative subsets were split from CD4+ cells. The CDR3 sequence is 15 residues long. Trimming took off 5 bases at V and 6 bases at J, with 14 bases between the two ends. Germline loops: CDR1 MNHEY, CDR2 SMNVEV (reference sequence). Study-wide results and limits: Among donors, clonotype sharing was expected to be affected by sequencing depth.

The sample was naive CD4+ T cells sorted from blood. Subset meaning: CD45RA+ positively selected. V is TRBV27 and J is TRBJ1-6, with D hard to call. The sequence was collected from a man aged 18 to 29 in good health. DNA of the CDR3: TGTGCCAGCAGTCAGACATTTGCGGGTAATTCACCCCTCCACTTT. As protein: CASSQTFAGNSPLHF.